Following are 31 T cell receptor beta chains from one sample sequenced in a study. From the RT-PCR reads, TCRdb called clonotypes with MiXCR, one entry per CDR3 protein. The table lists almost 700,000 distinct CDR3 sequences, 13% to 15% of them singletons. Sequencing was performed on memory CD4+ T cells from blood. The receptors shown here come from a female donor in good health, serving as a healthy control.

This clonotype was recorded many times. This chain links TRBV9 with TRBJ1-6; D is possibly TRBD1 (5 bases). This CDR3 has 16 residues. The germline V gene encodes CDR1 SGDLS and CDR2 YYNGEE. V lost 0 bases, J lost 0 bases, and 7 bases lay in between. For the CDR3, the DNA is TGTGCCAGCAGCGTAGGACAGAGCTCCTATAATTCACCCCTCCACTTT. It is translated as CASSVGQSSYNSPLHF.

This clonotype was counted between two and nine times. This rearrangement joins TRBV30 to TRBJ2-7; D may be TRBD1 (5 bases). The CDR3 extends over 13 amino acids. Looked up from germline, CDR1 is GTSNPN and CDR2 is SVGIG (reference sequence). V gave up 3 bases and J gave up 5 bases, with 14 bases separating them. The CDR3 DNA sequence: TGTGCCTGGAGACGGCAGGGTCGGAACGAGCAGTACTTC. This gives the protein CAWRRQGRNEQYF.

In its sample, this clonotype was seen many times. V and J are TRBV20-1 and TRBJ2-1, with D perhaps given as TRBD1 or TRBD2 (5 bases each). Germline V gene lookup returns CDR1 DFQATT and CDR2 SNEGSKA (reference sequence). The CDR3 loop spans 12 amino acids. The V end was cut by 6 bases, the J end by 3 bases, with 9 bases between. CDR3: CSAGDGYNEQFF. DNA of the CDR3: TGCAGTGCCGGGGACGGCTACAATGAGCAGTTCTTC.

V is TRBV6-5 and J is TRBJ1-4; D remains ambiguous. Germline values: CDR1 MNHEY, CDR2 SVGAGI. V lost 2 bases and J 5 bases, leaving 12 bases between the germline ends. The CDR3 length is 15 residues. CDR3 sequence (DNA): TGTGCCAGCAGTTACACCGGGAGGAACAATGAAAAACTGTTTTTT. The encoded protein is CASSYTGRNNEKLFF.

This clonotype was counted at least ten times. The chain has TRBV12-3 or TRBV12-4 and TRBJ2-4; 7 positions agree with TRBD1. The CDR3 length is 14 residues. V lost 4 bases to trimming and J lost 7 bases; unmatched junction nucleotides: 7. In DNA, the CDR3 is TGTGCCAGCAGTTCACAGGGGCTTTGGAACATTCAGTACTTC. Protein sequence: CASSSQGLWNIQYF.

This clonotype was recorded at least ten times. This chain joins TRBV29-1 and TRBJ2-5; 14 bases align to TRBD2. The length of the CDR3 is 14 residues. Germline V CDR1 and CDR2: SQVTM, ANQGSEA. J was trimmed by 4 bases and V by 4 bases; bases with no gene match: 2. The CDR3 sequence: CSVAGTSGRETQYF. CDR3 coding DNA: TGCAGCGTTGCCGGGACTAGCGGGAGAGAGACCCAGTACTTC.

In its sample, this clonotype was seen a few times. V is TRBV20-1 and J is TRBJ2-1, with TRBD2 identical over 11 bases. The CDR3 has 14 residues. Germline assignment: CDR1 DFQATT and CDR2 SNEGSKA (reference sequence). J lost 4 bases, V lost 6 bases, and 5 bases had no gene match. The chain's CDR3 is CSAEGLAEYNEQFF. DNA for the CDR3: TGCAGTGCGGAGGGACTAGCGGAATACAATGAGCAGTTCTTC.

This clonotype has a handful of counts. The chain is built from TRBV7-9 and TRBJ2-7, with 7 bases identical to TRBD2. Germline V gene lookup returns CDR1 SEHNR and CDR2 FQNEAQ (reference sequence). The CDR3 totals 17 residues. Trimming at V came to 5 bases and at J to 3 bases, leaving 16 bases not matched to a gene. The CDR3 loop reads CASSPWASGMRDYEQYF. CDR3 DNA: TGTGCCAGCAGCCCATGGGCTAGCGGCATGAGGGACTACGAGCAGTACTTC.

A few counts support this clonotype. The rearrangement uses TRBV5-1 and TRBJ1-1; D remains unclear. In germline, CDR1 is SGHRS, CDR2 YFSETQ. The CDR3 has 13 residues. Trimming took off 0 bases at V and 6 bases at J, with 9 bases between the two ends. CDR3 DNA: TGCGCCAGCAGCTTGGGGCCCTCGGCTGAAGCTTTCTTT. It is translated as CASSLGPSAEAFF. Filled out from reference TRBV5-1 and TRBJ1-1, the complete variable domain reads KAGVTQTPRYLIKTRGQQVTLSCSPISGHRSVSWYQQTPGQGLQFLFEYFSETQRNKGNFPGRFSGRQFSNSRSEMNVSTLELGDSALYLCASSLGPSAEAFFGQGTRLTVV.

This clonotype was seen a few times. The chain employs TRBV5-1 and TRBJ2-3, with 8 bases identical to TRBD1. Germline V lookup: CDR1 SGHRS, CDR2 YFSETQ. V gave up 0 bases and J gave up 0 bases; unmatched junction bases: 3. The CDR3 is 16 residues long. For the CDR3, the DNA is TGCGCCAGCAGCTTGGGGACAGGGCTTAGCACAGATACGCAGTATTTT. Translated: CASSLGTGLSTDTQYF.

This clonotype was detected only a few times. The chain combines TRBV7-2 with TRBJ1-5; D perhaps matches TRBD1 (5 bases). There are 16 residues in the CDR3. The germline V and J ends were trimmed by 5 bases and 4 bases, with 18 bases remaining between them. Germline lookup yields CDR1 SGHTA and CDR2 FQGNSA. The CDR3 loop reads CASSTGDSYRNQPQHF. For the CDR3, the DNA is TGTGCCAGCAGCACCGGAGACAGTTATCGTAATCAGCCCCAGCATTTT.

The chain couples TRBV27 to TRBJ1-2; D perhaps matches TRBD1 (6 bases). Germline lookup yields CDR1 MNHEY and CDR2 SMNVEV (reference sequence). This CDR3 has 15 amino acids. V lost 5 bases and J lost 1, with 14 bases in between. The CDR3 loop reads CASSPNRDINYGYTF. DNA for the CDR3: TGTGCCAGCAGTCCGAACCGGGACATTAACTATGGCTACACCTTC.

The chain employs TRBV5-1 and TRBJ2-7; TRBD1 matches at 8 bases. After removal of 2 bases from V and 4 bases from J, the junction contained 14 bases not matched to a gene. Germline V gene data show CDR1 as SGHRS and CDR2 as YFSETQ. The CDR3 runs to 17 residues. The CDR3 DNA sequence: TGCGCCAGCAGCTTCGGGCAGGGGGCGGTGGGAATGTACGAGCAGTACTTC. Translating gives CASSFGQGAVGMYEQYF. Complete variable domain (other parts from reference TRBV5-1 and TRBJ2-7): KAGVTQTPRYLIKTRGQQVTLSCSPISGHRSVSWYQQTPGQGLQFLFEYFSETQRNKGNFPGRFSGRQFSNSRSEMNVSTLELGDSALYLCASSFGQGAVGMYEQYFGPGTRLTVT.

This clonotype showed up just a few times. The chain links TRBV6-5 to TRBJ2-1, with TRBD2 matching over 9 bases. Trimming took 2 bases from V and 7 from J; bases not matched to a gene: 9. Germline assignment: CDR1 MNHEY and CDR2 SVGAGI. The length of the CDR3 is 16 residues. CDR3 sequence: CASSYTLGTSRNEQFF. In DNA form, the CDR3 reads TGTGCCAGCAGTTACACCTTAGGGACTAGCAGGAATGAGCAGTTCTTC.

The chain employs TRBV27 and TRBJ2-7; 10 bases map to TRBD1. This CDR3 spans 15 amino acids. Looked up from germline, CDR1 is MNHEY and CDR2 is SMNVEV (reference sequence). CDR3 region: CVSSLTGTGVSAQYF. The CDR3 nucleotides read TGTGTTAGCAGTTTAACCGGGACAGGGGTCTCCGCGCAGTACTTC.

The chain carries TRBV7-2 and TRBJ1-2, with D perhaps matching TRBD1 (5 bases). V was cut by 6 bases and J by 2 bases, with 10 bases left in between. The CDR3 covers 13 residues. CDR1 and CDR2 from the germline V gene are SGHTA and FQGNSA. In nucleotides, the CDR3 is TGTGCCAGCAGAGGGACGTTGAACTATGGCTACACCTTC. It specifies CASRGTLNYGYTF.

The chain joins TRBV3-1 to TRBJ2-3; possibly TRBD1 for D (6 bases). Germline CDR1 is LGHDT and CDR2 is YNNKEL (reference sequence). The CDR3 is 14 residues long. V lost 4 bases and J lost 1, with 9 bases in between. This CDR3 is CASSPYRGTDTQYF. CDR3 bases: TGTGCCAGCAGCCCATACAGGGGCACAGATACGCAGTATTTT.

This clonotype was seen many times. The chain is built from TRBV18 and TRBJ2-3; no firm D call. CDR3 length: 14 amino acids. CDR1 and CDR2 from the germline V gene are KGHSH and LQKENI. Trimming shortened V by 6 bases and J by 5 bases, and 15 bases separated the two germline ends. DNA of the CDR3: TGTGCCAGCTCGCAAACGGTTAAGGAAGATACGCAGTATTTT. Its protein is CASSQTVKEDTQYF.

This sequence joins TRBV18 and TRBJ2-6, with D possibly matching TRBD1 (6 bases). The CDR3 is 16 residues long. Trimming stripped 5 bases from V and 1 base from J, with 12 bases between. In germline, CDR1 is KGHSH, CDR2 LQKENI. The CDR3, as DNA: TGTGCCAGCTCAACTAACCAGGGGTCTGGGGCCAACGTCCTGACTTTC. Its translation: CASSTNQGSGANVLTF.

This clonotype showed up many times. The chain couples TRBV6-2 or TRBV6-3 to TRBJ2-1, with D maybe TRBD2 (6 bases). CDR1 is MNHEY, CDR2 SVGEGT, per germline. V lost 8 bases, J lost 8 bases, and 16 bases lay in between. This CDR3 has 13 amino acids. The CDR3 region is CASVWEAGDEQFF. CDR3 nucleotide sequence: TGTGCCAGCGTGTGGGAGGCAGGCGATGAGCAGTTCTTC.

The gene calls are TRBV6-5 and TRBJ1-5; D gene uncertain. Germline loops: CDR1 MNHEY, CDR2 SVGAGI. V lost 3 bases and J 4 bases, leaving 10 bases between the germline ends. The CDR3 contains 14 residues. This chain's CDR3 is CASSYPLGNQPQHF. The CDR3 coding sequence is TGTGCCAGCAGTTATCCTTTGGGGAATCAGCCCCAGCATTTT.

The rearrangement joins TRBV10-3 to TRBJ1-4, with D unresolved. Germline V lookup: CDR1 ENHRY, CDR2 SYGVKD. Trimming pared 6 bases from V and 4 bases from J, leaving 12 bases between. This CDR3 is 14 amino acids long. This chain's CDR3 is CAIRAGASNEKLFF. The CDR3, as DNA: TGTGCCATCAGAGCCGGAGCCAGTAATGAAAAACTGTTTTTT.

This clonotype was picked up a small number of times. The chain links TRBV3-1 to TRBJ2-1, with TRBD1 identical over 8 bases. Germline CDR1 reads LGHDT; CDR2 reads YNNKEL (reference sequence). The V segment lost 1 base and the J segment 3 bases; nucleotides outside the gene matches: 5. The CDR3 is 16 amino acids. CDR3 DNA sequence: TGTGCCAGCAGCCAAGGGGACAGGACGGTCTACAATGAGCAGTTCTTC. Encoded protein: CASSQGDRTVYNEQFF.

The CDR3 nucleotides are TGTGCCAGCAGGGAGACTAGCGGGAGTATGTTGAATGAGCAGTTCTTC. Translating gives CASRETSGSMLNEQFF. The chain combines TRBV2 with TRBJ2-1; the match to TRBD2 covers 12 bases. The CDR3 sequence is 16 residues long. CDR1 and CDR2 from the germline V gene are SNHLY and FYNNEI. J was trimmed by 7 bases and V by 6 bases; bases with no gene match: 10.

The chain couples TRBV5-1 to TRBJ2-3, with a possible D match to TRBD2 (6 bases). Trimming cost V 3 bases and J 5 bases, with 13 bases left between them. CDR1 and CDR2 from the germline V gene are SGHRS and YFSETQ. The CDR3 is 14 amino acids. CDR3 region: CASSSSGEKDTQYF. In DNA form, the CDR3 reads TGCGCCAGCAGCTCTTCGGGAGAAAAAGATACGCAGTATTTT.

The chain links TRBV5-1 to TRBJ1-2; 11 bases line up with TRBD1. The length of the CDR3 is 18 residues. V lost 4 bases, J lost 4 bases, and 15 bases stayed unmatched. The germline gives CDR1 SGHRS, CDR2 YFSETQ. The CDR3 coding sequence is TGCGCCAGCAGCCCCACAGGAGGACAGGGGGCTAGGAGCTATGGCTACACCTTC. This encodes CASSPTGGQGARSYGYTF. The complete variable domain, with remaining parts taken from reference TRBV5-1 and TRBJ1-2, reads KAGVTQTPRYLIKTRGQQVTLSCSPISGHRSVSWYQQTPGQGLQFLFEYFSETQRNKGNFPGRFSGRQFSNSRSEMNVSTLELGDSALYLCASSPTGGQGARSYGYTFGSGTRLTVV.

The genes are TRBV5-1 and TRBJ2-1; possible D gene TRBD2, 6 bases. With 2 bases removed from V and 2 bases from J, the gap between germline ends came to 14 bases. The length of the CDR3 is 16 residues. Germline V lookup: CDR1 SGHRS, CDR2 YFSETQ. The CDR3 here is CASSLVQWEAYNEQFF. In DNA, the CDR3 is TGCGCCAGCAGCTTAGTTCAGTGGGAGGCCTACAATGAGCAGTTCTTC.

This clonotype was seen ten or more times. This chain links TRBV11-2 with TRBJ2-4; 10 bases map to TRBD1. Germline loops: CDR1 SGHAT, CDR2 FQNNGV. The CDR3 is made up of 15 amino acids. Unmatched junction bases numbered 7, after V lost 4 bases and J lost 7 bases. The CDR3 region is CASSSQTGGSNIQYF. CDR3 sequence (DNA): TGTGCCAGCAGCTCCCAGACAGGGGGCTCGAACATTCAGTACTTC.

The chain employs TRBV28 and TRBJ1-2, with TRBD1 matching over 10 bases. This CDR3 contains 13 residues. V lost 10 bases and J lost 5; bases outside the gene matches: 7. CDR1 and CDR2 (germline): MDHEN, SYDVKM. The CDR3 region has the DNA TGTGCCACCTGGGACAGGGGATTTTATGGCTACACCTTC. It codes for CATWDRGFYGYTF.

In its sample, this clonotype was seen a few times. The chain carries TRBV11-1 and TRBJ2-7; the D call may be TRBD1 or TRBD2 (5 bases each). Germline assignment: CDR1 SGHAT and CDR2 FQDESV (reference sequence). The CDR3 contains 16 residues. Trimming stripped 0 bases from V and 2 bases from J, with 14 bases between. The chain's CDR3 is CASSLAIGTSTYEQYF. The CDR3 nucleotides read TGTGCCAGCAGCTTAGCTATCGGGACGTCAACCTACGAGCAGTACTTC.

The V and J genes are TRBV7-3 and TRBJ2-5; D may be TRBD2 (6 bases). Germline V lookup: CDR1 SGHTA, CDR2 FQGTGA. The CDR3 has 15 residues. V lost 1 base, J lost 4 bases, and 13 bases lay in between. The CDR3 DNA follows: TGTGCCAGCAGCTTAAACGCGCGGGGCTTAGAGACCCAGTACTTC. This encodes CASSLNARGLETQYF.